This T cell receptor (beta chain) was obtained from a study of T cell repertoires in cytomegalovirus infection. Study as a whole: Recently identified HLA-C-restricted CMV epitopes were among the peptides used. Public TCR beta signatures were indicative of both CMV infection and a matching HLA type.

Per germline, CDR1 SGHTA and CDR2 FQGNSA. The CDR3 covers 15 residues. The V gene end was trimmed by 5 bases and the J gene end by 2 bases; junction bases not matched to a gene: 8. The sample holds many counts of this clonotype. Its antigen is currently unknown. MiXCR, applied by TCRdb to the reads, yields one record per CDR3 protein. The table has some 310,000 distinct CDR3 sequences, approximately 25% seen once. This sequence joins TRBV7-2 and TRBJ2-5, with 7 bases fitting TRBD2. Sequenced here: cultured PBMCs, sampled from culture after CMV antigen stimulation. The receptor was isolated from a human donor in good health (CMV status not recorded). Some clones in this sample may be carry-over from other donors' samples. In nucleotides, the CDR3 is TGTGCCAGCAGCCTCAACACGGGGGGACAAGAGACCCAGTACTTC. This translates into CASSLNTGGQETQYF.